This TCR beta chain was recorded in a study of brain T cells in children with intractable seizures. The time point is: blood from clinic visit 5 months post-surgery; TSC patient then seizure free. Method: immunoSEQ multiplex PCR; TCRdb's copy keeps in-frame clones and lacks some. The sample shows 300,000 to 400,000 clones, about 93% of them seen only once. The specimen comprised peripheral blood, sampled more than 4 months after surgery. The TCR comes from a boy younger than two with tuberous sclerosis and intractable seizures.

The CDR3 sequence: CASSRDNSPLHF. As DNA, the CDR3 is TGTGCCAGCTCACGGGATAATTCACCCCTCCACTTT. The chain uses TRBV18 and TRBJ1-6; D gene unclear. Trimming took off 4 bases at V and 5 bases at J, with 3 bases between the two ends. The CDR3 totals 12 residues. CDR1 is KGHSH, CDR2 LQKENI, per germline.